Below, 2 T cell receptor beta chains from the same sample are listed, as sequenced in a study of cytomegalovirus exposure and HLA in healthy donors. The PCR used 60 Vbeta and 13 Jbeta primers. TCRdb keeps only in-frame clones here, not all; method: immunoSEQ multiplex PCR. Of 75,000 to 85,000 clones listed, roughly 80% are singletons. Sequenced: PBMCs. The receptors derive from a male donor in good health and CMV-seronegative.

This clone has only one observation. The CDR3 loop is CASIAAGGPGDTQYF. CDR3 nucleotides: TGTGCCAGCATTGCGGCGGGAGGGCCCGGGGATACGCAGTATTTT. The V and J genes are TRBV2 and TRBJ2-3; 9 bases line up with TRBD2. V lost 7 bases, J lost 6 bases, and 11 bases stayed unmatched. In germline, CDR1 is SNHLY, CDR2 FYNNEI. The CDR3 is 15 amino acids.

This rearrangement joins TRBV10-3 to TRBJ1-2, with 8 bases that match TRBD1. In germline, CDR1 is ENHRY, CDR2 SYGVKD. V dropped 6 bases and J dropped 4; count of bases not matched to a gene: 7. The CDR3 is 14 residues long. The CDR3 DNA follows: TGTGCCATCAGAGGACAGGGTGTAGGCTATGGCTACACCTTC. Translating gives CAIRGQGVGYGYTF.